This is a list of T cell receptor beta chains from one sample in a study of cytomegalovirus exposure and HLA in healthy donors. Profiled with immunoSEQ multiplex PCR; TCRdb holds only in-frame clones, not every one. The data hold some 250,000 clones, with 90% observed a single time. The sample comprised PBMCs. Receptors were obtained from a woman aged 25 to 39 in good health and CMV-seronegative. Each CDR3 is given with its conserved first and last residue. The D gene is left open where the match is weak. A row's size may be missing; if present it is once, few, many or a size class.

D: -
size: -
length: 13
V: TRBV6-5
CDR3: CASSSGRFYEQYF

D: -
size: -
length: 16
V: TRBV6-6
CDR3: CASSYSMAGNTGELFF

D: TRBD1
size: -
length: 13
V: TRBV25-1
CDR3: CASTGQMNTEAFF

D: TRBD2
size: few
length: 15
V: TRBV6-1
CDR3: CASSGLAGGPNEQYF

D: TRBD1
size: -
length: 15
V: TRBV6-5
CDR3: CASSRDRAGANVLTF

D: -
size: -
length: 13
V: TRBV27
CDR3: CASSLYTTDTQYF

D: -
size: -
length: 13
V: TRBV14
CDR3: CASSQDPSYEQYF

D: -
size: -
length: 13
V: TRBV7-9
CDR3: CASSPDSSYEQYF

D: -
size: -
length: 14
V: TRBV27
CDR3: CASSMYESSYEQYF

D: TRBD2
size: -
length: 18
V: TRBV28
CDR3: CASSQTSGRPYRPYEQYF